This T cell receptor beta chain came from a study of response to subunit inactivated influenza vaccine. Note on this clonotype: Antigen: not known. A much more abundant neighbour one base away suggests this may be a read error.

This CDR3 has 13 residues. Germline V gene data show CDR1 as SEHNR and CDR2 as FQNEAQ (reference sequence). Points from the study as a whole: With each seasonal influenza vaccination, the authors suggested, few new T cells are recruited.

Via MiXCR, TCRdb re-called the RT-PCR reads, giving one row per CDR3 protein. Among about 520,000 distinct CDR3 sequences, roughly 9.7% were seen once, and the ten largest hold approximately 12%. This material consisted of PBMCs from blood, taken 45 days after vaccination. V usage is TRBV7-9 and J usage is TRBJ2-5; D gene unclear. The sequence came from a man in his fifties who received an inactivated influenza vaccine. The CDR3 reads CSSSLAVLETQYF. DNA for the CDR3: TGTTCCAGCAGCTTAGCTGTTCTAGAGACCCAGTACTTC.